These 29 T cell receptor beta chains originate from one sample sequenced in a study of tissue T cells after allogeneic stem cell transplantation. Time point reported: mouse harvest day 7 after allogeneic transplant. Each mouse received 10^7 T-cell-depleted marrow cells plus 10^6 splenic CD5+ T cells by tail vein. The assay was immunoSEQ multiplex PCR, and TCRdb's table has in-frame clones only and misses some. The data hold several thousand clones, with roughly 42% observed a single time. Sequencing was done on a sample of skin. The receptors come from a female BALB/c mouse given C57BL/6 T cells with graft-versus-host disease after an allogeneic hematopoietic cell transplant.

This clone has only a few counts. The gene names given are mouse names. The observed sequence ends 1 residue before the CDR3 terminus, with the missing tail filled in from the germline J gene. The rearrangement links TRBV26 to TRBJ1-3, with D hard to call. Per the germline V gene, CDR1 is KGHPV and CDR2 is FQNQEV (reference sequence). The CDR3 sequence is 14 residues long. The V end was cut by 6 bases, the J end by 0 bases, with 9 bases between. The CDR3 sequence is CASSPTFSGNTLYF. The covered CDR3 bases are TGTGCCAGCAGCCCGACCTTTTCTGGAAATACGCTCTAT.

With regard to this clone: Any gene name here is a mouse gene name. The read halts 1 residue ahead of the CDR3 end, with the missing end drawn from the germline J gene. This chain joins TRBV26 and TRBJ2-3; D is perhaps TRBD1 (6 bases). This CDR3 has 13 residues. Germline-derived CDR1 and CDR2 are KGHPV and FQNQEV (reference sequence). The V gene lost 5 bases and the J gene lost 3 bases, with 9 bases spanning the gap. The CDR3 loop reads CASSFQGAETLYF. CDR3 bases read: TGTGCCAGCAGTTTCCAGGGGGCAGAAACGCTGTAT.

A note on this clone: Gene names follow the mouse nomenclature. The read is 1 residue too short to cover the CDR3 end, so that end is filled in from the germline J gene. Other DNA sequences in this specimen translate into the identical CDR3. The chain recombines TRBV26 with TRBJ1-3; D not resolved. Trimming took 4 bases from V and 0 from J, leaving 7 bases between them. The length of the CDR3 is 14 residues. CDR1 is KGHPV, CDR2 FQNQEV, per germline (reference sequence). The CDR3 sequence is CASSPDISGNTLYF. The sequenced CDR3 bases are TGTGCCAGCAGTCCAGACATTTCTGGAAATACGCTCTAT.

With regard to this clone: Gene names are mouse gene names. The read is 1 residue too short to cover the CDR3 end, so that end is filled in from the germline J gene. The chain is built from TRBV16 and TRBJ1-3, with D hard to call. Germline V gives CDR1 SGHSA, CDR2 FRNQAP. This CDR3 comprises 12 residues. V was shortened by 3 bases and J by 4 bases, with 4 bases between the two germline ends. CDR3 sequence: CASSLDGNTLYF. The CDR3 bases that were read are TGTGCAAGCAGCTTGGACGGAAATACGCTCTAT. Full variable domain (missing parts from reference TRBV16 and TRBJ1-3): NAGVIQTPRHKVTGKGQEATLWCEPISGHSAVFWYRQTIVQGLEFLTYFRNQAPIDDSGMPKERFSAQMPNQSHSTLKIQSTQPQDSAVYLCASSLDGNTLYFGEGSRLIVV.

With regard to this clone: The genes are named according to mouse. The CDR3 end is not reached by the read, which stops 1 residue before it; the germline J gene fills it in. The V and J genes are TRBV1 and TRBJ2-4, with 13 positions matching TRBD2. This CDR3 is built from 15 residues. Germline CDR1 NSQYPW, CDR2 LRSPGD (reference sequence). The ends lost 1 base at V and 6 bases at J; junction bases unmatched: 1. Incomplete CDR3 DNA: TGCACCTGCAGTGCAGGGACTGGGGGGGCGAACACCTTGTAC. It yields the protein CTCSAGTGGANTLY. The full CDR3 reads CTCSAGTGGANTLYF.

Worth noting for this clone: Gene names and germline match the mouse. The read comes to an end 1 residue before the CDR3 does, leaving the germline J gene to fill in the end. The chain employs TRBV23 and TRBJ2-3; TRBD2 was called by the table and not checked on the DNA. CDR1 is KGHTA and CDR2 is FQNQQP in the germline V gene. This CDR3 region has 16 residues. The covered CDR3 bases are TGCTCCAGCAGTCAAGGGGGGGGCGCGGGTGCAGAAACGCTGTAT. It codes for CSSSQGGGAGAETLY. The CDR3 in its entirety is CSSSQGGGAGAETLYF.

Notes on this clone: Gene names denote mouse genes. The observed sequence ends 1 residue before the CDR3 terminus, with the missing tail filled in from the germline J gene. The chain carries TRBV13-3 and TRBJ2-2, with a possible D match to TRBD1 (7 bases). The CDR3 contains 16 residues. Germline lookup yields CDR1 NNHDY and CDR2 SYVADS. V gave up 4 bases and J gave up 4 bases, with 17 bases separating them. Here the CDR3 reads CASSPEGALATGQLYF. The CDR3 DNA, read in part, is TGTGCCAGCAGTCCCGAGGGGGCGCTGGCCACCGGGCAGCTCTAC.

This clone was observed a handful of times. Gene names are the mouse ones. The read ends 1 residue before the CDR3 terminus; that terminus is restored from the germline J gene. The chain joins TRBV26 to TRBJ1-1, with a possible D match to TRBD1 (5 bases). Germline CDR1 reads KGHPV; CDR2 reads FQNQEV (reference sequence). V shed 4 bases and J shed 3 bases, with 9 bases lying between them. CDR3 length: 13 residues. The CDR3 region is CASSPGQYTEVFF. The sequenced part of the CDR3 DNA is TGTGCCAGCAGTCCCGGACAATACACAGAAGTCTTC. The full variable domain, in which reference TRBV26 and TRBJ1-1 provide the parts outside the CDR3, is NSKVIQTPRYLVKGQGQKAKMRCIPEKGHPVVFWYQQNKNNEFKFLINFQNQEVLQQIDMTEKRFSAECPSNSPCSLEIQSSEAGDSALYLCASSPGQYTEVFFGKGTRLTVV.

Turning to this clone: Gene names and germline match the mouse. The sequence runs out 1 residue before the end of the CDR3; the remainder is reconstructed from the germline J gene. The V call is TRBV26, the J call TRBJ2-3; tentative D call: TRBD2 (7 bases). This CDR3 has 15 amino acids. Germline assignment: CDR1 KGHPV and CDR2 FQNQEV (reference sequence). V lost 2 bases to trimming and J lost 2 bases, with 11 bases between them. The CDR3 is CASSLRGGNAETLYF. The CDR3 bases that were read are TGTGCCAGCAGTCTGAGGGGGGGGAATGCAGAAACGCTGTAT.

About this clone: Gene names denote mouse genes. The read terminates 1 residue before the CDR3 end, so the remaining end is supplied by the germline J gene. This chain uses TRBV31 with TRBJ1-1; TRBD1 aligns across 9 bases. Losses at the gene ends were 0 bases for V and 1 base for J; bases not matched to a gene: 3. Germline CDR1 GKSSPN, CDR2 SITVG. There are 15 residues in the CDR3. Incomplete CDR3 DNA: TGTGCCTGGAGTCTAAAGGGACAGGGAAACACAGAAGTCTTC. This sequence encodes CAWSLKGQGNTEVF. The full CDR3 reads CAWSLKGQGNTEVFF.

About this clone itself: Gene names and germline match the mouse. CDR3 region: CASGDGTGQLYF. The covered CDR3 bases are TGTGCCAGCGGTGACGGGACCGGGCAGCTCTAC. The gene calls are TRBV13-2 and TRBJ2-2; D remains unclear. The read ends 1 residue shy of where the CDR3 ends; the end is completed using the germline J gene. The ends were cut back, 2 bases at V and 5 bases at J, with 4 bases in the middle. Germline loops: CDR1 NNHNN, CDR2 SYGAGS (reference sequence). The CDR3 has 12 amino acids.

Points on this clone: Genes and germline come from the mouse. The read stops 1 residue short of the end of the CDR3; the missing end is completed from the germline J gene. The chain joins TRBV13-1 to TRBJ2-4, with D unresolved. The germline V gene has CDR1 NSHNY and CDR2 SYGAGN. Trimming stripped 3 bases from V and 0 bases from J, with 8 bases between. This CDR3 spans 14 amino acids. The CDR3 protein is CASSARKSQNTLYF. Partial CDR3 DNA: TGTGCCAGCAGTGCCCGCAAAAGTCAAAACACCTTGTAC.

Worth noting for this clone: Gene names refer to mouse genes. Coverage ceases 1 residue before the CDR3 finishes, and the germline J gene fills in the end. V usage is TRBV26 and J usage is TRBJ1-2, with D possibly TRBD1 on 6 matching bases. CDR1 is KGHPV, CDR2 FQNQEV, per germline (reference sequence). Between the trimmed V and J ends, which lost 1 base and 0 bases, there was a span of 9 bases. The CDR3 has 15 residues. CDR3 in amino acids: CASSLLGHPNSDYTF. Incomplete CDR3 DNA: TGTGCCAGCAGTCTGTTGGGACACCCAAACTCCGACTACACC. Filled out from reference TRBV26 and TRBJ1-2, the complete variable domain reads NSKVIQTPRYLVKGQGQKAKMRCIPEKGHPVVFWYQQNKNNEFKFLINFQNQEVLQQIDMTEKRFSAECPSNSPCSLEIQSSEAGDSALYLCASSLLGHPNSDYTFGSGTRLLVI.

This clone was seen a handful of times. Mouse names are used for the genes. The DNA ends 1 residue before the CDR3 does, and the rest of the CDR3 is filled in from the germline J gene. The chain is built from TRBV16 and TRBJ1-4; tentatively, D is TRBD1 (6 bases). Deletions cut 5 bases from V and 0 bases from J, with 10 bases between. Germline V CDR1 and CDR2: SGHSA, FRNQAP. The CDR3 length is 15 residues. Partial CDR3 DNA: TGTGCAAGCAGCCCCGGGACAATTTCCAACGAAAGATTATTT. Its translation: CASSPGTISNERLF. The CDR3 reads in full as CASSPGTISNERLFF.

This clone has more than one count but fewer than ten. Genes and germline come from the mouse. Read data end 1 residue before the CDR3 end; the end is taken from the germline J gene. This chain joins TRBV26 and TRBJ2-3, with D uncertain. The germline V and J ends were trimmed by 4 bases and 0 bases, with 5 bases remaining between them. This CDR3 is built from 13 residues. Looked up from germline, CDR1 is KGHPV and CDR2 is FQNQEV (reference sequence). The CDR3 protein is CASSRLSAETLYF. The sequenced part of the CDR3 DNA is TGTGCCAGCAGTCGACTCAGTGCAGAAACGCTGTAT.

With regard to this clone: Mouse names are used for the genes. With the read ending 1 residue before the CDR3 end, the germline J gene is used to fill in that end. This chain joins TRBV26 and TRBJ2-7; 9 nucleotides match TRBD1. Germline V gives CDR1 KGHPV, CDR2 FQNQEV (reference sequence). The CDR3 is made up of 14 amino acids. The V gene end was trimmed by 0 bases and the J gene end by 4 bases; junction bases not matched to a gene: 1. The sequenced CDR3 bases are TGTGCCAGCAGTCTGTCGACAGGGGGGTATGAACAGTAC. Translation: CASSLSTGGYEQY. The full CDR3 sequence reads CASSLSTGGYEQYF.

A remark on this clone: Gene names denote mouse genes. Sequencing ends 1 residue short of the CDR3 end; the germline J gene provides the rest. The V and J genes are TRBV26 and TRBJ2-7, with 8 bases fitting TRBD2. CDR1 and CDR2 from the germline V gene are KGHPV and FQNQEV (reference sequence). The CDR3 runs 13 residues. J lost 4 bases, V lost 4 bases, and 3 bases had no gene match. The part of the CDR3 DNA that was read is TGTGCCAGCAGTCCCTGGGGGGCATATGAACAGTAC. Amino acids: CASSPWGAYEQY. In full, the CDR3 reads CASSPWGAYEQYF.

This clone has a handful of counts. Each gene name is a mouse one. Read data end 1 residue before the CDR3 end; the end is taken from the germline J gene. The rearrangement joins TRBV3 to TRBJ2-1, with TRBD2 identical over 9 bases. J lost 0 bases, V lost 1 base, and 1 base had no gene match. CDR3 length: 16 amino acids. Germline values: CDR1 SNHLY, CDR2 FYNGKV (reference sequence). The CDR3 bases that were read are TGTGCCAGCAGCTTAGAGACTGGGGGTAACTATGCTGAGCAGTTC. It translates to CASSLETGGNYAEQF. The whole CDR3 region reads CASSLETGGNYAEQFF.

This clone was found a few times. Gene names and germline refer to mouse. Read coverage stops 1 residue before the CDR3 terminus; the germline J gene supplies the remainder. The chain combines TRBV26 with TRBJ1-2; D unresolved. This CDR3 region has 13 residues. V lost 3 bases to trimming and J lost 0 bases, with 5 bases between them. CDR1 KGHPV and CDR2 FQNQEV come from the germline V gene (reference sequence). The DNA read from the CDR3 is TGTGCCAGCAGTCTTCACGCAAACTCCGACTACACC. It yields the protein CASSLHANSDYT. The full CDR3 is CASSLHANSDYTF.

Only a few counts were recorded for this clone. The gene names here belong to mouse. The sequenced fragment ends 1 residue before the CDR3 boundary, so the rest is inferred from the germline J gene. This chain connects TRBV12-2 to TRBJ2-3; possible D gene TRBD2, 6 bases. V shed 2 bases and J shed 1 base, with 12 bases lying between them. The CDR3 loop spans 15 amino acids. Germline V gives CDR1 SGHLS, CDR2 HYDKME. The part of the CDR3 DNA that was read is TGTGCCAGCTCTCCCCCGGGGGGAGGTGCAGAAACGCTGTAT. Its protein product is CASSPPGGGAETLY. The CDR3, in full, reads CASSPPGGGAETLYF.

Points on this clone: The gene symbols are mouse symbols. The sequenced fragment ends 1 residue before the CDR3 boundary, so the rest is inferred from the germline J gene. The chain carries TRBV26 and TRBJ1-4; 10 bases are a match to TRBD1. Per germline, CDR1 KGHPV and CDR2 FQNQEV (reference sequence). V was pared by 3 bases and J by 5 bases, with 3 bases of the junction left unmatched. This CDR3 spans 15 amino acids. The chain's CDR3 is CASSLPGQGNERLFF. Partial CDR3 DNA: TGTGCCAGCAGTCTCCCGGGACAGGGGAACGAAAGATTATTT.

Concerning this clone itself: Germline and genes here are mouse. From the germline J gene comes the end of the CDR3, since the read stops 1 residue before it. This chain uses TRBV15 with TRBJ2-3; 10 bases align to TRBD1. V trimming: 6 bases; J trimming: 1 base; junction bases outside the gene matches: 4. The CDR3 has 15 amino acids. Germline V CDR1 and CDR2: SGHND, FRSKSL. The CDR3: CASRRQGAGAETLYF. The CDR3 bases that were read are TGTGCCAGCAGGCGACAGGGGGCTGGTGCAGAAACGCTGTAT.

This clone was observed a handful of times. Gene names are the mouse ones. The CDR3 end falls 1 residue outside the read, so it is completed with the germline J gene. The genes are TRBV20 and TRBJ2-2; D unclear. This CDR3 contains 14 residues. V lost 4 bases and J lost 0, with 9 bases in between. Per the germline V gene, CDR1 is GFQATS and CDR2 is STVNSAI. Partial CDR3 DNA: TGTGGTGCTAAGGCCGGAACAAACACCGGGCAGCTCTAC. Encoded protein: CGAKAGTNTGQLY. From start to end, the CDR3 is CGAKAGTNTGQLYF.

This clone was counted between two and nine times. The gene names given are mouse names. The sequenced CDR3 bases are TGCTCCAGCAGTCAAAGGGACAGGGCGGGAGTCTTC. It is translated as CSSSQRDRAGVF. From start to end, the CDR3 is CSSSQRDRAGVFF. The V call is TRBV23, the J call TRBJ1-1; the table's D call TRBD1 went unverified against the DNA. The read ends 1 residue before the CDR3 terminus; that terminus is restored from the germline J gene. Germline CDR1 KGHTA, CDR2 FQNQQP. The CDR3 runs 13 residues.

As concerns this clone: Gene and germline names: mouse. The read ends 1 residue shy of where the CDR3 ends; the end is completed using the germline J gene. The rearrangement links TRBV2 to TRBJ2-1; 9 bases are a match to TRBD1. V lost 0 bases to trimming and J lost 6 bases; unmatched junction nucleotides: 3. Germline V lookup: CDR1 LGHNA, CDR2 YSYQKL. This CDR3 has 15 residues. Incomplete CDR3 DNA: TGTGCCAGCAGCCAAGAAGGGACAGGGTTTGCTGAGCAGTTC. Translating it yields CASSQEGTGFAEQF. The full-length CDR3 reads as CASSQEGTGFAEQFF.

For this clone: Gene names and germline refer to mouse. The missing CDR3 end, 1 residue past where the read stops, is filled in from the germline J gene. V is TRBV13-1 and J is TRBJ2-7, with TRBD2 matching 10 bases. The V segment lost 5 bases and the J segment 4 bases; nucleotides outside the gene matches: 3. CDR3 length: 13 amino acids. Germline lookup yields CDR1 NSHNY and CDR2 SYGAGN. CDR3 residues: CASRTGGHYEQYF. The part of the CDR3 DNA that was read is TGTGCCAGCAGGACTGGGGGGCATTATGAACAGTAC.

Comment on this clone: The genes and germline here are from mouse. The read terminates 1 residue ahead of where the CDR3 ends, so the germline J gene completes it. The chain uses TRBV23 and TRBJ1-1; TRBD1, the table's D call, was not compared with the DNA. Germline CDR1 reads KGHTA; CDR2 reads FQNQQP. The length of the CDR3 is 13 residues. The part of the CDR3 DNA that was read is TGCTCCAGCAGTCACCAACAGGGGTGGGAAGTCTTC. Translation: CSSSHQQGWEVF. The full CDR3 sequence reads CSSSHQQGWEVFF.

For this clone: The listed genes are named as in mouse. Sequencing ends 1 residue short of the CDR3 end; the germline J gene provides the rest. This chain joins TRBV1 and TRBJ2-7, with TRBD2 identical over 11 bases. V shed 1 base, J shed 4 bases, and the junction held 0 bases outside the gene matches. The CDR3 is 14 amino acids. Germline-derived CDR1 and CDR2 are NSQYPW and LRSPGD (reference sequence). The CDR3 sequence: CTCSAGTGGYEQYF. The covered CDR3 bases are TGCACCTGCAGTGCAGGGACTGGGGGGTATGAACAGTAC.

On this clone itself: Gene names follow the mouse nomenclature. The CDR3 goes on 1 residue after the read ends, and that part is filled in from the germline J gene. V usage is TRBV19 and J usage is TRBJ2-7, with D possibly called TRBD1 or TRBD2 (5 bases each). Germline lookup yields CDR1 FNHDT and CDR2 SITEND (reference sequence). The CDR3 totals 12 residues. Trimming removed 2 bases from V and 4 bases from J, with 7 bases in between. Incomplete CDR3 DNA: TGTGCCAGCAGTATGCGGGGGTATGAACAGTAC. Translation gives CASSMRGYEQY. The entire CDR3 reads CASSMRGYEQYF.